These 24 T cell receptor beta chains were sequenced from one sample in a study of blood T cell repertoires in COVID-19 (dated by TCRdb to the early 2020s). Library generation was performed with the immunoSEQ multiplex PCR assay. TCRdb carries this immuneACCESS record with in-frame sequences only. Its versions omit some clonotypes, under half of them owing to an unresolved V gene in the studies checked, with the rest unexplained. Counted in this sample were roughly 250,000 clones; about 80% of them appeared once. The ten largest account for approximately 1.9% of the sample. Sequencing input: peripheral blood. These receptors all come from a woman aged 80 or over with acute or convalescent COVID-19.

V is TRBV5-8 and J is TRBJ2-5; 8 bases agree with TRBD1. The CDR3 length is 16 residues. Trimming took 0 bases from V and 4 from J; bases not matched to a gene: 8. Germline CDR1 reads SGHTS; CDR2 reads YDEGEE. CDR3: CASSLGQGLMGETQYF. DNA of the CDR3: TGTGCCAGCAGCTTGGGACAGGGGCTGATGGGAGAGACCCAGTACTTC.

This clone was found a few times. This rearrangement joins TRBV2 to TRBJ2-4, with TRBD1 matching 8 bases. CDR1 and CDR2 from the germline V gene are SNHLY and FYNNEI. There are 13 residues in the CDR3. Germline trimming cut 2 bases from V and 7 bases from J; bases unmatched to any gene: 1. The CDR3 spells CASSETGGNIQYF. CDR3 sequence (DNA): TGTGCCAGCAGTGAAACAGGGGGGAACATTCAGTACTTC.

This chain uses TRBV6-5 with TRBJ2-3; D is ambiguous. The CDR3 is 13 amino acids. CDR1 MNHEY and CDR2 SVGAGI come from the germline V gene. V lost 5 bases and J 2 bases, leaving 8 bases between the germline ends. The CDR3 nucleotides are TGTGCCAGCAGTCTTTACTTCACAGATACGCAGTATTTT. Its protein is CASSLYFTDTQYF.

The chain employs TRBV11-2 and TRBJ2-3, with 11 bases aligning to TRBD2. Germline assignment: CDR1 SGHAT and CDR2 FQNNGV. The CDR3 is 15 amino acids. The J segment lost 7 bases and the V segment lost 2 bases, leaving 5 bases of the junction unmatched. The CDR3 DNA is TGTGCCAGCAGCTTAATAGCGGGAGGGCCTAATACGCAGTATTTT. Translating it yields CASSLIAGGPNTQYF.

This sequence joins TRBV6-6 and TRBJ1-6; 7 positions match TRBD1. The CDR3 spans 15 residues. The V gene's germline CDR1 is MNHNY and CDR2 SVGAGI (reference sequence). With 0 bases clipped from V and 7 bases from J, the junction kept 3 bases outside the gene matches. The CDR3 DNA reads TGTGCCAGCAGTTACTCGGGACAGAGCAATTCACCCCTCCACTTT. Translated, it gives CASSYSGQSNSPLHF.

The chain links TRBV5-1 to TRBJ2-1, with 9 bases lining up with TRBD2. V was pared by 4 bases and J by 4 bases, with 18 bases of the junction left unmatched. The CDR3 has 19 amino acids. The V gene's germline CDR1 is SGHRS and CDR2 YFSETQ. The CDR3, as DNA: TGCGCCAGCAGCCCGGGGGATCAGGGCGGGAGGGCCGGGTACAATGAGCAGTTCTTC. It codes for CASSPGDQGGRAGYNEQFF.

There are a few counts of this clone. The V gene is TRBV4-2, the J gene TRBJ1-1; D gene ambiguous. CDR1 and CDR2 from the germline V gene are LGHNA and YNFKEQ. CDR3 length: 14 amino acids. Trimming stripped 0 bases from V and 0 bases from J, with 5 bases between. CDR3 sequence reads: CASSQERMNTEAFF. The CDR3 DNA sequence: TGTGCCAGCAGCCAAGAGAGGATGAACACTGAAGCTTTCTTT.

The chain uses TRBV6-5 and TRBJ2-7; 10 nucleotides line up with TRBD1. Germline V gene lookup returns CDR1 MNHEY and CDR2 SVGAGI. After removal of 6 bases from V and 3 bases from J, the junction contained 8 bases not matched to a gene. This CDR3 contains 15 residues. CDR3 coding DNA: TGTGCCAGCAGGCGAACCAGGGACAGGGGCTACGAGCAGTACTTC. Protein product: CASRRTRDRGYEQYF.

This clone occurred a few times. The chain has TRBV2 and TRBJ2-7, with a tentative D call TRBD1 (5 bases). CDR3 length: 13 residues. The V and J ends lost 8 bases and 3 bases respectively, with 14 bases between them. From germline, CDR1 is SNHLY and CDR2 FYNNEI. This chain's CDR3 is CASGAIFSYEQYF. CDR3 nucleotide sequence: TGTGCCAGCGGGGCCATTTTTAGCTACGAGCAGTACTTC.

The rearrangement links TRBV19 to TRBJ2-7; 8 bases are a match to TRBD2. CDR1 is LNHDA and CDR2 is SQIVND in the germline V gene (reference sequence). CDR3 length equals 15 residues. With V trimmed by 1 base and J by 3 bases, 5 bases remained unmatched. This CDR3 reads CASSIVGSGIYEQYF. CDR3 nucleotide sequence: TGTGCCAGTAGTATAGTAGGTAGCGGGATCTACGAGCAGTACTTC. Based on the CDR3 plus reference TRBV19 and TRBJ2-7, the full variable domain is DGGITQSPKYLFRKEGQNVTLSCEQNLNHDAMYWYRQDPGQGLRLIYYSQIVNDFQKGDIAEGYSVSREKKESFPLTVTSAQKNPTAFYLCASSIVGSGIYEQYFGPGTRLTVT.

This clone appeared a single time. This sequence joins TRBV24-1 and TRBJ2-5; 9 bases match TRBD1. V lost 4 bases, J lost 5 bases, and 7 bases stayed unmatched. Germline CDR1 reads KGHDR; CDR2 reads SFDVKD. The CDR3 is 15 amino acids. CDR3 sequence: CATSDSRTGDETQYF. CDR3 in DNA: TGTGCCACCAGTGACTCCCGGACAGGGGATGAGACCCAGTACTTC.

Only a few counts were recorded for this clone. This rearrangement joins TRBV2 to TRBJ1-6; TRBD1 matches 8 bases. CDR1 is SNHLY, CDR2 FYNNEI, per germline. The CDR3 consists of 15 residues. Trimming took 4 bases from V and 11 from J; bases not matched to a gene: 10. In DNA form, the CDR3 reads TGTGCCAGCAGTGTTAACAGGGGGAATTATGCACCCCTCCACTTT. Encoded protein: CASSVNRGNYAPLHF.

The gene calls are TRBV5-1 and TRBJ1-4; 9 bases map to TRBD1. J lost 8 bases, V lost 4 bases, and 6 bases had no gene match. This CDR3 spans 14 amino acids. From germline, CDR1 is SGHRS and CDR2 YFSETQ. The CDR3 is CASSVGTGREKLFF. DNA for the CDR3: TGCGCCAGCAGCGTCGGGACAGGGAGGGAAAAACTGTTTTTT.

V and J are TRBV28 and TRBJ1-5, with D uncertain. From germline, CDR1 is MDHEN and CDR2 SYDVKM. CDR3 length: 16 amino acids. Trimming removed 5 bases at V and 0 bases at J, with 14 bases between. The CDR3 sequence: CASSPHGEVSNQPQHF. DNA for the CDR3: TGTGCCAGCAGTCCCCATGGGGAGGTTAGCAATCAGCCCCAGCATTTT.

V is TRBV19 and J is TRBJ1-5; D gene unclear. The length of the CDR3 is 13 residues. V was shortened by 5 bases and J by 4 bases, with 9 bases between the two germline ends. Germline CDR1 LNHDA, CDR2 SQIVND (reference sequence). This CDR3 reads CASSSSVNQPQHF. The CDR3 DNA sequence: TGTGCCAGTAGTTCCTCCGTAAATCAGCCCCAGCATTTT.

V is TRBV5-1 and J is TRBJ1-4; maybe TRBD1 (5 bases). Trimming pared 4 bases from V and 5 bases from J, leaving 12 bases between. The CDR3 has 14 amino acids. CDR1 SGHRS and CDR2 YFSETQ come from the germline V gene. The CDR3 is CASSGGRTNEKLFF. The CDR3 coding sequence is TGCGCCAGCAGCGGCGGACGGACAAATGAAAAACTGTTTTTT. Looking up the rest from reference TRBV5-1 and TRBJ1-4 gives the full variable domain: KAGVTQTPRYLIKTRGQQVTLSCSPISGHRSVSWYQQTPGQGLQFLFEYFSETQRNKGNFPGRFSGRQFSNSRSEMNVSTLELGDSALYLCASSGGRTNEKLFFGSGTQLSVL.

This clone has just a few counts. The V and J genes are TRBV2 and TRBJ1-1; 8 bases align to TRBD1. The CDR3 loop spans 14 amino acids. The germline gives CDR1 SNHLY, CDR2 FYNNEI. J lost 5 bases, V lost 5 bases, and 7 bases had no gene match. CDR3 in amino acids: CASSLQGEGTEAFF. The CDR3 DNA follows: TGTGCCAGCAGTCTACAGGGGGAAGGGACTGAAGCTTTCTTT.

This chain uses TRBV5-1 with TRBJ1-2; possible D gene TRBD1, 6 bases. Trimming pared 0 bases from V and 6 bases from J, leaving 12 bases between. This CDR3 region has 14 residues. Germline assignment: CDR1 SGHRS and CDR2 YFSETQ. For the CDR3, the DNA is TGCGCCAGCAGCTTGGACAGGGTTGAGGATGGCTACACCTTC. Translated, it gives CASSLDRVEDGYTF.

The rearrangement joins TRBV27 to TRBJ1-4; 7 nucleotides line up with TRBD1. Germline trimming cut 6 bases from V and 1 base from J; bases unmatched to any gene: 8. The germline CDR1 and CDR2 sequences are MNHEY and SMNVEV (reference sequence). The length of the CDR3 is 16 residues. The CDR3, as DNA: TGTGCCAGCAGGAAACAGGGGCGTAAAACTAATGAAAAACTGTTTTTT. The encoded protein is CASRKQGRKTNEKLFF.

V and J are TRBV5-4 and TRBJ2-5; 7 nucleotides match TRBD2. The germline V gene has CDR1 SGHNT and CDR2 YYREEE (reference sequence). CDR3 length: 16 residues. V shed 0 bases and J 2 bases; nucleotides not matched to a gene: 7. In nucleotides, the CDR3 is TGTGCCAGCAGCTTGGGGGCGGGAGTTGGACAAGAGACCCAGTACTTC. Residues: CASSLGAGVGQETQYF. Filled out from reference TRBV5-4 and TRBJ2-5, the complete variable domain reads ETGVTQSPTHLIKTRGQQVTLRCSSQSGHNTVSWYQQALGQGPQFIFQYYREEENGRGNFPPRFSGLQFPNYSSELNVNALELDDSALYLCASSLGAGVGQETQYFGPGTRLLVL.

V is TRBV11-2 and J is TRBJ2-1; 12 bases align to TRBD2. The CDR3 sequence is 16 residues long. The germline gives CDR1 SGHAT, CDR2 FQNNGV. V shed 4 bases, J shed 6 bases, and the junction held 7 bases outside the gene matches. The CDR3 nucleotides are TGTGCCAGCAGCTCCACCTCGGGACTAGCGGGCAATGAGCAGTTCTTC. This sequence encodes CASSSTSGLAGNEQFF.

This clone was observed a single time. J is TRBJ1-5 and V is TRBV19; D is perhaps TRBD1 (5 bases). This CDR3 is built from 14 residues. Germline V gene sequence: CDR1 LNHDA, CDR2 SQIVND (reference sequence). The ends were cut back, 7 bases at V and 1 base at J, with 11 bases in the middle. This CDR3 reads CASTLGGSNQPQHF. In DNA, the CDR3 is TGTGCCAGTACCCTTGGGGGGAGCAATCAGCCCCAGCATTTT.

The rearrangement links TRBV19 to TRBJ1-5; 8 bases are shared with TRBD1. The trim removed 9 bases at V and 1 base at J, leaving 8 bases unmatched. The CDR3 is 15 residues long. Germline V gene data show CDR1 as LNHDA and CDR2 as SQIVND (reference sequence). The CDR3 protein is CASRGQGGSNQPQHF. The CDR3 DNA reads TGTGCCAGCAGGGGGCAAGGGGGCAGCAATCAGCCCCAGCATTTT. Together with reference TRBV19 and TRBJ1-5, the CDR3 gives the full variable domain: DGGITQSPKYLFRKEGQNVTLSCEQNLNHDAMYWYRQDPGQGLRLIYYSQIVNDFQKGDIAEGYSVSREKKESFPLTVTSAQKNPTAFYLCASRGQGGSNQPQHFGDGTRLSIL.

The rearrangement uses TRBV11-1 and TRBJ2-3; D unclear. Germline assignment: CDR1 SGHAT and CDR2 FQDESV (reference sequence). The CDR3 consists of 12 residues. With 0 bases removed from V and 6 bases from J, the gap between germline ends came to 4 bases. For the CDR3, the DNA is TGTGCCAGCAGCTTAGCCAGGGATACGCAGTATTTT. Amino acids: CASSLARDTQYF.